This passage covers 8 T cell receptor beta chains from one sample sequenced in a study of T cell clonotyping in hematopoietic cell transplantation. Time point noted: recipient sample about 28 days before transplant, after cytoreduction. Clones were read by immunoSEQ multiplex PCR, and TCRdb kept only the in-frame ones, dropping some. The data show around 19,000 clones, 77% seen once. Sequenced here: peripheral blood mononuclear cells, sampled before stem cell transplant. These receptors all stem from a man aged 55 to 70 with acute myeloid leukemia. Some clones in this sample may be carry-over from other donors' samples.

This clone was seen a few times. The chain links TRBV7-2 to TRBJ1-2; D is perhaps TRBD1 (5 bases). The CDR3 runs to 12 residues. The V gene lost 0 bases and the J gene lost 13 bases, with 12 bases spanning the gap. Germline CDR1 reads SGHTA; CDR2 reads FQGNSA. The CDR3 DNA is TGTGCCAGCAGCTTAGCGCGTGAGGGGAGCACCTTC. The encoded protein is CASSLAREGSTF. The full variable domain, rest sourced from reference TRBV7-2 and TRBJ1-2, is GAGVSQSPSNKVTEKGKDVELRCDPISGHTALYWYRQSLGQGLEFLIYFQGNSAPDKSGLPSDRFSAERTGGSVSTLTIQRTQQEDSAVYLCASSLAREGSTFGSGTRLTVV.

The V and J genes are TRBV6-1 and TRBJ2-7; no firm D call. The CDR3 extends over 14 amino acids. Germline-derived CDR1 and CDR2 are MNHNS and SASEGT. Trimming removed 7 bases from V and 2 bases from J, with 15 bases in between. This CDR3 is CASTGRAGTYEQYF. The CDR3 DNA sequence: TGTGCCAGCACCGGTAGGGCAGGTACCTACGAGCAGTACTTC.

In its sample, this clone was seen a few times. The chain has TRBV7-3 and TRBJ2-3; tentatively, D is TRBD2 (5 bases). Germline CDR1 reads SGHTA; CDR2 reads FQGTGA. The CDR3 is 15 amino acids. Trimming pared 3 bases from V and 6 bases from J, leaving 16 bases between. CDR3 region: CASSFTGIGPDTQYF. Written as DNA, the CDR3 is TGTGCCAGCAGCTTCACCGGGATCGGGCCCGATACGCAGTATTTT.

This clone was counted a few times. The chain recombines TRBV5-6 with TRBJ1-3; D is undetermined. V lost 5 bases and J 7 bases, leaving 13 bases between the germline ends. Germline lookup yields CDR1 SGHDT and CDR2 YYEEEE. CDR3 length: 13 residues. The CDR3 nucleotides read TGTGCCAGCAGTCAGGTCATTGTGAACACCATATATTTT. It specifies CASSQVIVNTIYF.

This clone appeared a single time. The chain has TRBV7-9 and TRBJ2-7, with a tentative D call TRBD1 (5 bases). CDR3 length equals 14 residues. Germline-derived CDR1 and CDR2 are SEHNR and FQNEAQ (reference sequence). V gave up 1 base and J gave up 1 base, with 8 bases separating them. In DNA, the CDR3 is TGTGCCAGCAGCTTAGTTCAGGGTTCCTACGAGCAGTACTTC. Amino acids: CASSLVQGSYEQYF.

The chain has TRBV7-3 and TRBJ2-5; D remains unclear. Trimming pared 1 base from V and 5 bases from J, leaving 8 bases between. The CDR3 extends over 13 amino acids. Germline CDR1 is SGHTA and CDR2 is FQGTGA. The CDR3 region has the DNA TGTGCCAGCAGCTTAAGGCTGGGGGAGACCCAGTACTTC. Protein sequence: CASSLRLGETQYF.

The chain joins TRBV11-2 to TRBJ2-1; 7 bases map to TRBD2. V lost 4 bases, J lost 9 bases, and 0 bases stayed unmatched. CDR1 SGHAT and CDR2 FQNNGV come from the germline V gene. This CDR3 has 11 residues. This CDR3 is CASSSGGEQFF. CDR3 in DNA: TGTGCCAGCAGCTCGGGGGGTGAGCAGTTCTTC.

The CDR3 DNA is TGTGCCAGCAGCGAAGATGGCTTAGACAGGGGTTACGAGACCCAGTACTTC. Residues: CASSEDGLDRGYETQYF. J is TRBJ2-5 and V is TRBV9; 8 positions match TRBD1. Germline CDR1 and CDR2: SGDLS and YYNGEE. The J segment lost 5 bases and the V segment lost 3 bases, leaving 15 bases of the junction unmatched. There are 17 residues in the CDR3.